Detailed here is one TCR beta chain. Its antigen is undetermined. Treatment meaning: oral pan-JAK inhibitor, 5-10 mg twice daily. V lost 5 bases and J lost 5; bases outside the gene matches: 3. Looked up from germline, CDR1 is SGHAT and CDR2 is FQNNGV. The CDR3 covers 14 residues. Extracted from the samples, RNA was reverse transcribed into cDNA to serve as the sequencing template. The data were produced by immunoSEQ multiplex PCR, yet TCRdb's version contains in-frame clones alone and is incomplete. The data contain about 210,000 clones, approximately 65% of them singletons. This sample stems from a study of CD8+ T cells in alopecia areata. Study-wide points: Resident alphabeta T cells of normal skin are also sequenced in scalp samples.

This receptor was taken from a human donor with alopecia areata. This specimen consisted of CD4+ T cells sorted from blood, obtained at week 44, from a patient treated with tofacitinib. V and J are TRBV11-2 and TRBJ2-5; 12 bases map to TRBD2. The CDR3 DNA sequence: TGTGCCAGCAGCCTAGCGGGGGGGCAGGAGACCCAGTACTTC. It is translated as CASSLAGGQETQYF.